The TCR beta chain described here comes from a study of T cell responses to AZD1222 COVID-19 vaccine. This clone has only one observation. What it binds is unknown. The study, taken as a whole, reports: Sampled repertoires all dated from after the peak T cell response.

Some clones are missing from TCRdb's copy, which holds only in-frame ones; the method was immunoSEQ multiplex PCR. This table holds 150,000 to 200,000 clones, 90% to 95% found once. Trimming took off 2 bases at V and 7 bases at J, with 9 bases between the two ends. The CDR3 is 13 amino acids. Germline CDR1 and CDR2: MGHRA and YSYEKL. The TCR comes from an adult in good health. The chain is built from TRBV4-1 and TRBJ1-5; no definite D call. The material was peripheral blood, obtained on day 0 of AZD1222 vaccination. The CDR3 sequence is CASSQRERQPQHF. DNA of the CDR3: TGCGCCAGCAGCCAAAGAGAGAGGCAGCCCCAGCATTTT.